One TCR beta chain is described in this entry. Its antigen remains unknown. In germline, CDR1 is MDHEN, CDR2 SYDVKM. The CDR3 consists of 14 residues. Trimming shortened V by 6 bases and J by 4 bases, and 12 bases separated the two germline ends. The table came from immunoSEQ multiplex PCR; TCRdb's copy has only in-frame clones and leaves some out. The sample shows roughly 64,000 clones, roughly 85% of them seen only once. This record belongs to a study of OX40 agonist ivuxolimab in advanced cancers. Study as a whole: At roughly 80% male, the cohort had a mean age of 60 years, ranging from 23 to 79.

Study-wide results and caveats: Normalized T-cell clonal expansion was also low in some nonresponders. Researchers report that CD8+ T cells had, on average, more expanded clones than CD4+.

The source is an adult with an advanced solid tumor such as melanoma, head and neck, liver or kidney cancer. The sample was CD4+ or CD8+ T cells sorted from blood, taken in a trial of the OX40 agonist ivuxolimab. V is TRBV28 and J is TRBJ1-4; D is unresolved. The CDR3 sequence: CASSRTELNEKLFF. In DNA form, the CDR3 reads TGTGCCAGCAGCCGGACCGAACTTAATGAAAAACTGTTTTTT.